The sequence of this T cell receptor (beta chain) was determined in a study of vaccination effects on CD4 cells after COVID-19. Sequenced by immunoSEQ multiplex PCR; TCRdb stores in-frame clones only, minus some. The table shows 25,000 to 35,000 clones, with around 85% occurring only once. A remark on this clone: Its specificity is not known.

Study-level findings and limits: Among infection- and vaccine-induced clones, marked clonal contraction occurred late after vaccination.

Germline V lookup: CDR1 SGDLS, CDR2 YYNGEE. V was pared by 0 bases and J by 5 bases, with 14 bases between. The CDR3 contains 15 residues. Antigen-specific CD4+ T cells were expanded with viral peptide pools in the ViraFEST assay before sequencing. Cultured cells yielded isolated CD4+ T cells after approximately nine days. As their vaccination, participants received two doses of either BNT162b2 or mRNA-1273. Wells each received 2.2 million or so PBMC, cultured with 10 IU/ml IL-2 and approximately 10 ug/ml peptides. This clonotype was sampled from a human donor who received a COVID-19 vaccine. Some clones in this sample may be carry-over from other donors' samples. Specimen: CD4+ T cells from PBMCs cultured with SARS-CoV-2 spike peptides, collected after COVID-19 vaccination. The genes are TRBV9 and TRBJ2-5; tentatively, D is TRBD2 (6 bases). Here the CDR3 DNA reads TGTGCCAGCAGCGTAGGACTAGGACCTAGGGAGACCCAGTACTTC. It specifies CASSVGLGPRETQYF.